One sample yielded the 14 T cell receptor beta chains listed below, sequenced in a study of blood T cell repertoires in COVID-19. Only in-frame clones appear in the TCRdb table, and some are missing; sequencing was by immunoSEQ multiplex PCR. The table lists 390,000 or so clones, almost 90% of them singletons. The sample consisted of peripheral blood. These receptors all come from a young man with active or convalescent COVID-19.

The gene calls are TRBV3-1 (or the pseudogene TRBV3-2) and TRBJ1-3; 8 nucleotides agree with TRBD1. The CDR3 sequence is 14 residues long. Germline V lookup: CDR1 LGHDT, CDR2 YNNKEL (reference sequence). Trimming removed 4 bases from V and 4 bases from J; junction bases left unmatched: 3. In DNA form, the CDR3 reads TGTGCCAGCAGCCCCGGGACAGGAGGAAACACCATATATTTT. Amino acids: CASSPGTGGNTIYF.

This sequence joins TRBV7-3 and TRBJ2-1; tentative D call: TRBD1 (5 bases). The CDR3 has 11 residues. CDR1 and CDR2 from the germline V gene are SGHTA and FQGTGA. The germline V and J ends were trimmed by 4 bases and 9 bases, with 7 bases remaining between them. DNA of the CDR3: TGTGCCAGCAGCTCCCAGGGTGAGCAGTTCTTC. Amino acids: CASSSQGEQFF.

The chain is built from TRBV7-8 and TRBJ1-2; D is possibly TRBD1 (6 bases). The CDR3 runs to 13 residues. CDR1 SGHVS and CDR2 FQNEAQ come from the germline V gene. V dropped 6 bases and J dropped 5 bases, with 13 bases sitting between them. This CDR3 reads CASRGIGGYGYTF. The DNA for the CDR3 is TGTGCCAGCAGGGGAATAGGGGGTTATGGCTACACCTTC.

The V gene is TRBV9, the J gene TRBJ1-2, with a possible D match to TRBD1 (6 bases). The CDR3 has 14 amino acids. Trimming left V 4 bases short and J 4 bases short, with 14 bases between. Germline V gene data show CDR1 as SGDLS and CDR2 as YYNGEE. The DNA for the CDR3 is TGTGCCAGCAGCCCTCGTGAGGGGGTCTATGGCTACACCTTC. Translating it yields CASSPREGVYGYTF.

The rearrangement uses TRBV28 and TRBJ2-7; tentative D call: TRBD1 (6 bases). V lost 6 bases to trimming and J lost 11 bases, with 23 bases between them. In germline, CDR1 is MDHEN, CDR2 SYDVKM. This CDR3 is 14 amino acids long. Here the CDR3 DNA reads TGTGCCAGCAGCAGCGGACCCGCGGTTAAGGGGGAGTACTTC. It is translated as CASSSGPAVKGEYF.

V gene TRBV5-4 combines with J gene TRBJ2-7; 10 bases fit TRBD1. Per the germline V gene, CDR1 is SGHNT and CDR2 is YYREEE (reference sequence). The CDR3 runs 15 residues. V dropped 3 bases and J dropped 3; count of bases not matched to a gene: 6. The CDR3, as DNA: TGTGCCAGCAGCTCCCCGGGACAGGGGAACTACGAGCAGTACTTC. It specifies CASSSPGQGNYEQYF. Combining the CDR3 with reference TRBV5-4 and TRBJ2-7 gives the whole variable domain ETGVTQSPTHLIKTRGQQVTLRCSSQSGHNTVSWYQQALGQGPQFIFQYYREEENGRGNFPPRFSGLQFPNYSSELNVNALELDDSALYLCASSSPGQGNYEQYFGPGTRLTVT.

The V call is TRBV4-2, the J call TRBJ2-3, with 11 bases matching TRBD2. The CDR3 sequence is 18 residues long. Germline assignment: CDR1 LGHNA and CDR2 YNFKEQ. V dropped 5 bases and J dropped 6; count of bases not matched to a gene: 16. Written as DNA, the CDR3 is TGTGCCAGCAGCTCCTCCTTCCAGACTAGCGGGGAACGGGATACGCAGTATTTT. This translates into CASSSSFQTSGERDTQYF.

This clone showed up just once. The chain combines TRBV7-9 with TRBJ1-6, with a possible D match to TRBD1 (6 bases). The CDR3 totals 17 residues. Germline V gene sequence: CDR1 SEHNR, CDR2 FQNEAQ (reference sequence). The ends were cut back, 5 bases at V and 0 bases at J, with 14 bases in the middle. The CDR3 loop reads CASSHGPGVSYNSPLHF. CDR3 in DNA: TGTGCCAGCAGCCATGGGCCAGGGGTCTCCTATAATTCACCCCTCCACTTT.

The rearrangement uses TRBV7-3 and TRBJ2-1; 9 bases fit TRBD2. The CDR3 extends over 15 amino acids. Germline-derived CDR1 and CDR2 are SGHTA and FQGTGA. The V gene end was trimmed by 5 bases and the J gene end by 0 bases; junction bases not matched to a gene: 2. The CDR3 region is CASSRLAASYNEQFF. In nucleotides, the CDR3 is TGTGCCAGCAGCAGACTAGCGGCCTCCTACAATGAGCAGTTCTTC.

This chain connects TRBV5-6 to TRBJ1-5; tentative D call: TRBD1 (5 bases). Germline V gene sequence: CDR1 SGHDT, CDR2 YYEEEE. The CDR3 runs 13 residues. Trimming removed 4 bases from V and 5 bases from J, with 10 bases in between. The chain's CDR3 is CASSRDSDQPQHF. The CDR3 coding sequence is TGTGCCAGCAGCCGTGACAGCGATCAGCCCCAGCATTTT.

The V call is TRBV6-5, the J call TRBJ1-1, with D perhaps matching TRBD1 (6 bases). Per the germline V gene, CDR1 is MNHEY and CDR2 is SVGAGI. The germline V and J ends were trimmed by 6 bases and 1 base, with 12 bases remaining between them. CDR3 size: 14 residues. The CDR3 coding sequence is TGTGCCAGCAGCCGGGGACATCGGAACACTGAAGCTTTCTTT. This encodes CASSRGHRNTEAFF.

This clone was seen repeatedly, ten times or more. The chain links TRBV28 to TRBJ2-7; 8 nucleotides line up with TRBD1. Germline values: CDR1 MDHEN, CDR2 SYDVKM. This CDR3 region has 16 residues. V dropped 6 bases and J dropped 3; count of bases not matched to a gene: 13. CDR3: CASSTIQTGVVYEQYF. In DNA, the CDR3 is TGTGCCAGCAGCACAATCCAGACAGGGGTGGTCTACGAGCAGTACTTC.

The rearrangement uses TRBV7-9 and TRBJ1-3, with D hard to call. The CDR3 runs to 17 residues. The V end lost 4 bases, the J end lost 0 bases, and 16 bases lay between the germline ends. The germline CDR1 and CDR2 sequences are SEHNR and FQNEAQ (reference sequence). The DNA of the CDR3 is TGTGCCAGCAGCTCCCCAATGGGCAGTGCCTCTGGAAACACCATATATTTT. Amino acid sequence: CASSSPMGSASGNTIYF.

J is TRBJ2-1 and V is TRBV7-9; D is perhaps TRBD2 (5 bases). CDR3 size: 13 residues. V gave up 5 bases and J gave up 9 bases, with 14 bases separating them. From germline, CDR1 is SEHNR and CDR2 FQNEAQ (reference sequence). The CDR3 sequence: CASSNSLEFEQFF. Here the CDR3 DNA reads TGTGCCAGCAGCAACTCACTAGAGTTTGAGCAGTTCTTC.